This TCR beta chain was recovered during a study of cytomegalovirus exposure and HLA in healthy donors. Study conclusions and caveats: The HLA-A and HLA-B alleles of most subjects were reportedly predicted accurately from TCR beta sequences. Equally common other TCR beta chains were less clonally expanded than HLA-associated ones, a later analysis found. As a later analysis showed, a missense DCLRE1C variant was linked to trimming of TCR beta V- and J-genes. In a later analysis, CMV-associated beta chains were mostly HLA-associated, it appeared.

Notes on this clone: The target antigen is unknown.

In the PCR, 60 Vbeta and 13 Jbeta primers were used. The data were produced by immunoSEQ multiplex PCR, yet TCRdb's version contains in-frame clones alone and is incomplete. The sample consists of 150,000 to 200,000 clones, around three quarters of them appearing once. Germline V gene sequence: CDR1 SQVTM, CDR2 ANQGSEA. V shed 4 bases and J shed 2 bases, with 12 bases lying between them. The CDR3 is 13 amino acids. The V call is TRBV29-1, the J call TRBJ2-7; maybe TRBD2 (7 bases). The sequence derives from a woman in her thirties in good health and CMV-seropositive. The sequenced sample consisted of PBMCs. CDR3 bases: TGCAGCGTTGTTAAGGGGGGGCCCTACGAGCAGTACTTC. This codes for CSVVKGGPYEQYF.